Included here is one T cell receptor beta chain sequence, with context. This entry belongs to a study of blood T cell repertoires in COVID-19. Looking at the study overall: COVID-19 samples collected from the United States, Italy and Spain covered acute and convalescent phases. T cells, B-cell-depleted T cells, or PBMCs supplied cDNA or gDNA.

Produced via immunoSEQ multiplex PCR; TCRdb's table is partial and in-frame only. Found here are over 200,000 clones, roughly 83% of them singletons; the top ten hold 2.5% to 3%. The V gene's germline CDR1 is SGHAT and CDR2 FQNNGV. CDR3 length equals 14 residues. V lost 2 bases to trimming and J lost 7 bases, with 12 bases between them. The sample was peripheral blood. This receptor was obtained from a woman in her 70s with active or convalescent COVID-19. The V gene is TRBV11-2, the J gene TRBJ2-1; possible D gene TRBD1, 6 bases. CDR3 sequence: CASSLREQGNEQFF. CDR3 in DNA: TGTGCCAGCAGCTTACGCGAACAGGGTAATGAGCAGTTCTTC. Full variable domain (outside the CDR3, taken from reference TRBV11-2 and TRBJ2-1): EAGVAQSPRYKIIEKRQSVAFWCNPISGHATLYWYQQILGQGPKLLIQFQNNGVVDDSQLPKDRFSAERLKGVDSTLKIQPAKLEDSAVYLCASSLREQGNEQFFGPGTRLTVL.